What follows are 9 T cell receptor beta chains derived from one specimen sequenced in a study of metastatic and nonmetastatic thyroid tumors. There were no patients who had received any treatment before thyroid surgery. TCRdb re-called the PCR reads with MiXCR. The sample includes about 41,000 clones, over 10% of them seen just once. Sample: blood. The receptor set was obtained from a female donor with papillary thyroid cancer or a benign thyroid nodule (not recorded which). Some clones in this sample may be carry-over from other donors' samples.

Of note for this clone: The junction differs from germline at one of its ends, possibly a read error. For the CDR3, the DNA is TGTGCCAGCAGTGGTGCAGGGTCCGAGCAGCACTTC. Residues: CASSGAGSEQHF. This rearrangement joins TRBV2 to TRBJ2-7; D is perhaps TRBD1 (5 bases). The CDR3 runs to 12 residues. The V gene's germline CDR1 is SNHLY and CDR2 FYNNEI.

This clone was observed many times. This chain links TRBV18 with TRBJ1-4; D call uncertain. Between the trimmed V and J ends, which lost 3 bases and 0 bases, there was a span of 8 bases. The germline CDR1 and CDR2 sequences are KGHSH and LQKENI. This CDR3 contains 15 residues. For the CDR3, the DNA is TGTGCCAGCTCACCCCGCACGGCAACTAATGAAAAACTGTTTTTT. This translates into CASSPRTATNEKLFF.

The table lists this clone with a few counts. This may arise from a read error, as a much more abundant clone is one base away. This chain connects TRBV29-1 to TRBJ2-3; a weak D match, TRBD2 (6 bases). Per the germline V gene, CDR1 is SQVTM and CDR2 is ANQGSEA. CDR3 length equals 16 residues. Trimming left V 4 bases short and J 3 bases short, with 20 bases between. The CDR3 DNA is TGCAGCGTTGGCGGTCGGGAGCAGACTAGAACAGATACGCAGTATTTT. It encodes CSVGGREQTRTDTQYF.

The V call is TRBV11-1, the J call TRBJ2-7; possibly TRBD1 or TRBD2 for D (5 bases each). Germline V gene sequence: CDR1 SGHAT, CDR2 FQDESV (reference sequence). The CDR3 sequence is 16 residues long. V was trimmed by 4 bases and J by 1 base, leaving 17 bases between them. CDR3 DNA: TGTGCCAGCAGCTCCCCCGGGGCAGGGAATTCCTACGAGCAGTACGTC. This encodes CASSSPGAGNSYEQYV.

In this sample, this clone turned up many times. The chain has TRBV11-2 and TRBJ2-3, with 10 bases matching TRBD1. The ends lost 3 bases at V and 1 base at J; junction bases unmatched: 4. Germline CDR1 reads SGHAT; CDR2 reads FQNNGV. The CDR3 covers 16 residues. The CDR3 spells CASSLTGTGGTDTQYF. The CDR3 coding sequence is TGTGCCAGCAGCTTGACCGGGACAGGGGGCACAGATACGCAGTATTTT. The full variable domain, its missing parts supplied by reference TRBV11-2 and TRBJ2-3, is EAGVAQSPRYKIIEKRQSVAFWCNPISGHATLYWYQQILGQGPKLLIQFQNNGVVDDSQLPKDRFSAERLKGVDSTLKIQPAKLEDSAVYLCASSLTGTGGTDTQYFGPGTRLTVL.

This clone was seen ten or more times. For the CDR3, the DNA is TGTGCCTGTCGCATCTGGACTAGCGGTAAAAATGAGCAGTTCTTC. The encoded protein is CACRIWTSGKNEQFF. The gene calls are TRBV30 and TRBJ2-1; TRBD2 aligns across 10 bases. Trimming at V came to 6 bases and at J to 7 bases, leaving 12 bases not matched to a gene. In germline, CDR1 is GTSNPN, CDR2 SVGIG (reference sequence). The CDR3 is 15 residues long.

In its sample, this clone was seen many times. This may arise from a read error, as a much more abundant clone is one base away. Distinct nucleotide sequences in the sample also encode this CDR3. The rearrangement joins TRBV27 to TRBJ2-1; 8 positions match TRBD2. This CDR3 is built from 13 residues. Germline V gives CDR1 MNHEY, CDR2 SMNVEV (reference sequence). J was trimmed by 11 bases and V by 6 bases; bases with no gene match: 9. The CDR3 loop reads CASRATSASKQFF. CDR3 DNA sequence: TGTGCCAGCAGGGCGACTAGCGCTAGTAAGCAGTTCTTC.

The DNA for the CDR3 is TGTGCCAGCAGCCCTCCCAGCTCCTACGAGCAGTACTTC. Translated, it gives CASSPPSSYEQYF. The chain is built from TRBV7-2 and TRBJ2-7, with D unclear. V lost 5 bases and J lost 0, with 8 bases in between. CDR1 and CDR2 (germline): SGHTA, FQGNSA. This CDR3 spans 13 amino acids.

In this sample, this clone turned up a few times. Given the absence of the conserved phenylalanine or tryptophan at the CDR3 end, a read error is likely. The chain has TRBV6-2 or TRBV6-3 and TRBJ2-7, with TRBD2 matching 7 bases. Germline trimming cut 6 bases from V and 4 bases from J; bases unmatched to any gene: 3. This CDR3 is 12 amino acids long. CDR1 and CDR2 (germline): MNHEY, SVGEGT. CDR3 loop: CASSGRSYEQYL. The CDR3 DNA sequence: TGTGCCAGCAGCGGGAGGTCTTACGAGCAGTACTTA.